This is a list of T cell receptor beta chains from one sample in a study of blood T cell repertoires in COVID-19. Clones were sequenced by immunoSEQ multiplex PCR, and TCRdb holds only the in-frame ones, with some missing. The sample includes about 300,000 clones, roughly 86% of them seen just once. Sequencing was carried out using peripheral blood. The receptor set was obtained from a woman aged 30 to 39 with COVID-19, enrolled during active disease. Each CDR3 is given with its conserved first and last residue. The order of the fields is V gene, D gene, clone size, J gene, CDR3 DNA, CDR3 protein. D genes are given only for firm matches. Rows give clone size only sometimes, using once, few, many, or a class for an expanded clone.

TRBV25-1	TRBD1	NA	TRBJ2-7	TGTGCCAGCCACCCCGGGACAGCTCCCTACGAGCAGTACTTC	CASHPGTAPYEQYF
TRBV13	TRBD2	NA	TRBJ2-4	TGTGCCAGCAGCCATCGACTAGCGGGGGGAAACATTCAGTACTTC	CASSHRLAGGNIQYF
TRBV6-5	NA	NA	TRBJ1-5	TGTGCCAGCAGCGGGGGTGGCAATCAGCCCCAGCATTTT	CASSGGGNQPQHF
TRBV4-1	NA	NA	TRBJ2-6	TGCGCCAGCAGCTACGGTTCTGGGGCCAACGTCCTGACTTTC	CASSYGSGANVLTF
TRBV30	NA	NA	TRBJ1-2	TGTGCCTGGAGTCTAGACAGCTACTATGGCTACACCTTC	CAWSLDSYYGYTF
TRBV21-1	NA	NA	TRBJ1-1	TGTGCCAGCAGCCCGGGACAGGGGAAAGAGGAGGACACTGAAGCTTTCTTT	CASSPGQGKEEDTEAFF
TRBV6-5	TRBD2	NA	TRBJ2-5	TGTGCCAGCAGTTACGGGGGAGGGGAGACCCAGTACTTC	CASSYGGGETQYF
TRBV30	NA	NA	TRBJ2-7	TGTGCCTGGTTCGCAGGGGACGAGCAGTACTTC	CAWFAGDEQYF
TRBV27	NA	once	TRBJ2-5	TGTGCCAGCAGTTTCCGAGCAGGGATGCTAAGGGAGACCCAGTACTTC	CASSFRAGMLRETQYF
TRBV5-1	NA	NA	TRBJ1-1	TGCGCCAGCAGCACCTACAGGTATGGTGAAGCTTTCTTT	CASSTYRYGEAFF
TRBV29-1	NA	NA	TRBJ1-2	TGCAGCGTTGAAGGGCGAGGTTCAGAATATGGCTACACCTTC	CSVEGRGSEYGYTF
TRBV7-9	NA	NA	TRBJ1-1	TGTGCCACCAAGGACAGTCGGCCTGAAGCTTTCTTT	CATKDSRPEAFF
TRBV10-1	NA	NA	TRBJ1-5	TGCGCCACCGCGTTCGTGGGCAATCAGCCCCAGCATTTT	CATAFVGNQPQHF
TRBV5-1	TRBD1	few	TRBJ1-2	TGCGCCAGCAGCCACGGGGACAGGGGCGATGAAGGCTACACCTTC	CASSHGDRGDEGYTF
TRBV27	TRBD1	NA	TRBJ1-2	TGTGCCAGCACCAGGACAGGGGAGGGCTATGGCTACACCTTC	CASTRTGEGYGYTF
TRBV19	NA	NA	TRBJ1-5	TGTGCCAGTAGTATAGCACCGTCGGGTCAGCCCCAGCATTTT	CASSIAPSGQPQHF
TRBV3-1/TRBV3-2	NA	NA	TRBJ2-5	TGTGCCAGCAGCCAAGCGTCGGAGACCCAGTACTTC	CASSQASETQYF
TRBV27	NA	NA	TRBJ2-1	TGTGCCAGCAGTTTGGGCCTAGAGCAGTTCTTC	CASSLGLEQFF
TRBV2	TRBD1	NA	TRBJ2-7	TGTGCCAGCAGTGAAGGGACAGGAGATTACGAGCAGTACTTC	CASSEGTGDYEQYF
TRBV4-2	TRBD1	once	TRBJ1-5	TGTGCCAGCGGTCAGGGGGCAGGGCAGCCCCAGCATTTT	CASGQGAGQPQHF
TRBV2	NA	NA	TRBJ2-5	TGTGCCAGCAGTGAATGGCACTGGGGGAGGGAGACCCAGTACTTC	CASSEWHWGRETQYF
TRBV19	NA	NA	TRBJ2-1	TGTGCCAGCAAAAAAGGGGGTTTTAATCCCTACAATGAGCAGTTCTTC	CASKKGGFNPYNEQFF
TRBV7-2	TRBD1	few	TRBJ1-2	TGTGCCAGCAGCCCCCCGACAGGGTTACAATTATTCTATGGCTACACCTTC	CASSPPTGLQLFYGYTF
TRBV5-5	TRBD1	NA	TRBJ1-5	TGTGCCAGCAGCCCGGGGACAGATAATCAGCCCCAGCATTTT	CASSPGTDNQPQHF
TRBV7-2	NA	NA	TRBJ2-7	TGTGCCAGCAGCCCCGCCTACGAGCAGTACTTC	CASSPAYEQYF
TRBV3-1/TRBV3-2	TRBD1	NA	TRBJ1-2	TGTGCCAGCAGCCAGAATCCTTTCGTGGACAGGGGAACCTCAGGCTATGGCTACACCTTC	CASSQNPFVDRGTSGYGYTF
TRBV7-2	TRBD2	NA	TRBJ2-3	TGTGCCAGCAGCTCCCGGACTAGACCATTCACAGATACGCAGTATTTT	CASSSRTRPFTDTQYF
TRBV2	NA	NA	TRBJ1-1	TGTGCCAGCAGCTGGGACACGGATGAAGCTTTCTTT	CASSWDTDEAFF
TRBV7-9	TRBD1	NA	TRBJ1-1	TGTGCCAGCAGCTTGGACAGGGGGCCGATGGGCACTGAAGCTTTCTTT	CASSLDRGPMGTEAFF
TRBV2	NA	NA	TRBJ1-5	TGTGCCAGCGAGCAGGATAGCAATCAGCCCCAGCATTTT	CASEQDSNQPQHF
TRBV28	NA	NA	TRBJ1-5	TGTGCCAGCAGTTTAGGGGGGGGCGTTCAGCCCCAGCATTTT	CASSLGGGVQPQHF
TRBV5-1	TRBD1	NA	TRBJ2-7	TGCGCCAGCAGCACAACGACCGGGACAGGCTACTACGAGCAGTACTTC	CASSTTTGTGYYEQYF
TRBV9	TRBD1	NA	TRBJ1-6	TGTGCCAGCAGAGGGGGACAGGGCGGTCGGTCACCCCTCCACTTT	CASRGGQGGRSPLHF
TRBV13	NA	NA	TRBJ1-4	TGTGCCAGCAGCGCTAGAGACTATGAAAAACTGTTTTTT	CASSARDYEKLFF
TRBV30	NA	once	TRBJ1-5	TGTGCCTGGAGTATAGGGAGCGCCCAGCATTTT	CAWSIGSAQHF
TRBV4-2	NA	NA	TRBJ1-2	TGTGCCAGCAGCCAAGCGGCGGGCCTCGTTAACTATGGCTACACCTTC	CASSQAAGLVNYGYTF
TRBV2	NA	NA	TRBJ1-1	TGTGCCAGCAGGGTGACAGTAAACACTGAAGCTTTCTTT	CASRVTVNTEAFF
TRBV28	NA	NA	TRBJ2-5	TGTGCCAGCAGGGCTCAGGGGCGAGGAGAGACCCAGTACTTC	CASRAQGRGETQYF
TRBV6-5	NA	few	TRBJ2-2	TGTGCCAGCAGTCGGCGGACAGAGAACACCGGGGAGCTGTTTTTT	CASSRRTENTGELFF
TRBV5-1	TRBD2	NA	TRBJ2-5	TGCGCCAGCAGCTTGGGTACAGCGGGGAACACACAAGAGACCCAGTACTTC	CASSLGTAGNTQETQYF
TRBV7-9	TRBD1	NA	TRBJ1-1	TGTGCCAGCAGGCACGACCGGGACAGGGTCACTGAAGCTTTCTTT	CASRHDRDRVTEAFF
TRBV5-1	TRBD1	NA	TRBJ1-1	TGCGCCAGCAGCTCCCGGACAGGGACTAAGATGAACACTGAAGCTTTCTTT	CASSSRTGTKMNTEAFF
TRBV7-9	TRBD1	NA	TRBJ2-7	TGTGCCAGCAGCCGACAAGGGACAGGGATCGACTACGAGCAGTACTTC	CASSRQGTGIDYEQYF
TRBV6-5	NA	NA	TRBJ1-5	TGTGCCAGCAGGGAGGGACGGAATAGATTACAGCCCCAGCATTTT	CASREGRNRLQPQHF
TRBV3-1/TRBV3-2	NA	NA	TRBJ2-2	TGTGCCAGCAGCCAAGACACAATAAACACCGGGGAGCTGTTTTTT	CASSQDTINTGELFF
TRBV4-1	TRBD1	NA	TRBJ2-2	TGCGCCAGCAGCCGAACAGGGGGCGAGACCGGGGAGCTGTTTTTT	CASSRTGGETGELFF